The 23 T cell receptor beta chains presented below share a single source sample, sequenced in a study of T cells expressing NK-cell markers. Each CDR3 protein gets one entry in TCRdb, which reprocessed the 5' RACE reads and gives no DNA. This sample's table has 350,000 to 400,000 distinct CDR3 sequences. The sample comprised blood T cells: a sorted CD56 or NKG2C T cell subset, CD4+ or CD8+ T cells, or bulk PBMC T cells (not recorded which). These receptors came from a woman aged 45-60 years in good health.

The V gene is TRBV12-3 or TRBV12-4, the J gene TRBJ1-1; no DNA is available, so the TRBD1 call from TCRdb remains unchecked. The CDR3 is 15 amino acids. Here the CDR3 reads CASSPRRGDVAEAFF.

V usage is TRBV30 and J usage is TRBJ2-7; without DNA, the TCRdb call of TRBD1 cannot be checked. Germline-derived CDR1 and CDR2 are GTSNPN and SVGIG (reference sequence). The CDR3 is 14 residues long. This chain's CDR3 is CAWTPRGGRSKQYF.

V gene TRBV7-2 combines with J gene TRBJ2-1; TCRdb selects TRBD2, and the lack of DNA leaves this call unchecked. CDR1 is SGHTA, CDR2 FQGNSA, per germline. This CDR3 contains 15 residues. This CDR3 reads CASRLDRLARNEQFF.

The chain recombines TRBV29-1 with TRBJ2-4; TCRdb gives TRBD1 as the D gene, but with no DNA this cannot be confirmed. The CDR3 covers 13 residues. Germline V gene sequence: CDR1 SQVTM, CDR2 ANQGSEA. CDR3 amino acids: CSVVPSASNIQYF.

The chain recombines TRBV6-6 with TRBJ1-2; absent DNA, TCRdb's TRBD1 call cannot be checked. This CDR3 region has 13 residues. Germline V gene data show CDR1 as MNHNY and CDR2 as SVGAGI (reference sequence). Here the CDR3 reads CASRSGTGYGYTF.

The chain is built from TRBV10-3 and TRBJ1-1; there is no DNA to check the TCRdb D call of TRBD1. Germline CDR1 reads ENHRY; CDR2 reads SYGVKD. The CDR3 extends over 12 amino acids. The CDR3 is CAIRDRGDEAFF.

The rearrangement joins TRBV10-3 to TRBJ2-5; the D call from TCRdb, TRBD1, cannot be confirmed without DNA. The CDR3 covers 14 residues. CDR1 and CDR2 (germline): ENHRY, SYGVKD. CDR3 sequence: CAIGPRDNQETQYF.

The chain recombines TRBV12-3 or TRBV12-4 with TRBJ2-2. This CDR3 is built from 14 residues. CDR3 in amino acids: CASSLARGSGELFF.

The rearrangement uses TRBV5-1 and TRBJ2-7; TCRdb returns TRBD1, unconfirmable since there is no DNA. The CDR3 runs to 14 residues. The germline V gene has CDR1 SGHRS and CDR2 YFSETQ. The CDR3 here is CASSDSGWSYEQYF. The full variable domain, rest sourced from reference TRBV5-1 and TRBJ2-7, is KAGVTQTPRYLIKTRGQQVTLSCSPISGHRSVSWYQQTPGQGLQFLFEYFSETQRNKGNFPGRFSGRQFSNSRSEMNVSTLELGDSALYLCASSDSGWSYEQYFGPGTRLTVT.

V and J are TRBV10-3 and TRBJ2-6; TCRdb proposes TRBD1, but this gene call is untestable without DNA. The CDR3 is made up of 15 amino acids. Germline V CDR1 and CDR2: ENHRY, SYGVKD. This CDR3 is CAISERGAGANVLTF.

The chain employs TRBV2 and TRBJ2-7. Per the germline V gene, CDR1 is SNHLY and CDR2 is FYNNEI. The CDR3 is made up of 14 amino acids. The CDR3 loop is CASSELADSYEQYF.

J is TRBJ2-2 and V is TRBV6-6. The length of the CDR3 is 14 residues. Germline-derived CDR1 and CDR2 are MNHNY and SVGAGI (reference sequence). The CDR3 sequence: CASSPTYSTGELFF.

The gene calls are TRBV5-5 and TRBJ1-6. The germline gives CDR1 SGHKS, CDR2 YYEKEE (reference sequence). This CDR3 has 16 residues. The CDR3: CASSFEGSSYNSPLHF.

V is TRBV5-1 and J is TRBJ1-2. The CDR3 spans 14 residues. Germline V gene data show CDR1 as SGHRS and CDR2 as YFSETQ. The CDR3 is CASSLTFVPYGYTF.

V is TRBV20-1 and J is TRBJ2-7; TCRdb indicates TRBD1, and absent DNA this call remains unverified. The CDR3 is 13 residues long. Germline lookup yields CDR1 DFQATT and CDR2 SNEGSKA (reference sequence). The CDR3 reads CSAPGQSTYEQYF.

V gene TRBV19 combines with J gene TRBJ2-5; TCRdb selects TRBD2, and the lack of DNA leaves this call unchecked. There are 15 residues in the CDR3. Germline CDR1 reads LNHDA; CDR2 reads SQIVND (reference sequence). CDR3 protein: CASTQLGGSAETQYF.

The chain employs TRBV2 and TRBJ2-2; the TRBD1 assignment by TCRdb is unverifiable without DNA. This CDR3 contains 14 residues. In germline, CDR1 is SNHLY, CDR2 FYNNEI. CDR3 region: CATQLGDRTGELFF.

CDR3 residues: CASSGTGGYYGYTF. The chain has TRBV19 and TRBJ1-2; TCRdb picks TRBD1, but there is no DNA to check that call. The germline V gene encodes CDR1 LNHDA and CDR2 SQIVND (reference sequence). CDR3 size: 14 residues. The variable domain in full, completed from reference TRBV19 and TRBJ1-2, reads DGGITQSPKYLFRKEGQNVTLSCEQNLNHDAMYWYRQDPGQGLRLIYYSQIVNDFQKGDIAEGYSVSREKKESFPLTVTSAQKNPTAFYLCASSGTGGYYGYTFGSGTRLTVV.

This chain uses TRBV7-3 with TRBJ1-3. This CDR3 region has 15 residues. Per germline, CDR1 SGHTA and CDR2 FQGTGA. CDR3 in amino acids: CASSPMEGVRNTIYF. Drawing the rest from reference TRBV7-3 and TRBJ1-3, the complete variable domain is GAGVSQTPSNKVTEKGKYVELRCDPISGHTALYWYRQSLGQGPEFLIYFQGTGAADDSGLPNDRFFAVRPEGSVSTLKIQRTERGDSAVYLCASSPMEGVRNTIYFGEGSWLTVV.

The chain joins TRBV7-9 to TRBJ2-7; with no DNA, the TCRdb D assignment of TRBD1 cannot be verified. Germline V lookup: CDR1 SEHNR, CDR2 FQNEAQ (reference sequence). CDR3 length: 14 amino acids. The CDR3 sequence: CASSLGQGIGEQYF.

The rearrangement links TRBV5-1 to TRBJ2-7; TCRdb gives TRBD1 as the D gene, but with no DNA this cannot be confirmed. The CDR3 extends over 16 amino acids. Germline loops: CDR1 SGHRS, CDR2 YFSETQ. CDR3: CASSLGQGLSSYEQYF.

The rearrangement links TRBV6-2 or TRBV6-3 to TRBJ2-3. CDR1 is MNHEY and CDR2 is SVGEGT in the germline V gene. This CDR3 has 14 residues. The CDR3 loop reads CASSYSRVTDTQYF.

The chain is built from TRBV16 and TRBJ2-7. This CDR3 contains 14 residues. CDR1 KGHSY and CDR2 FQNENV come from the germline V gene. This chain's CDR3 is CASSQSSGIYEQYF.